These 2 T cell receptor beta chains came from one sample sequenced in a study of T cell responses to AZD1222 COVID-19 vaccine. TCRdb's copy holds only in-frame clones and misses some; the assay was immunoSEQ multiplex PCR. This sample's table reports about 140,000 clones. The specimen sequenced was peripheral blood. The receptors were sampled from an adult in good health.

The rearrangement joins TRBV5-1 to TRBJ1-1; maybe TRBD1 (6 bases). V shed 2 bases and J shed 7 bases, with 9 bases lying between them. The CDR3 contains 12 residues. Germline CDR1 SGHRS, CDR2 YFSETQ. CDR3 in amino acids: CASSLTGLEAFF. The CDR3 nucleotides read TGCGCCAGCAGCTTAACAGGGCTTGAAGCTTTCTTT.

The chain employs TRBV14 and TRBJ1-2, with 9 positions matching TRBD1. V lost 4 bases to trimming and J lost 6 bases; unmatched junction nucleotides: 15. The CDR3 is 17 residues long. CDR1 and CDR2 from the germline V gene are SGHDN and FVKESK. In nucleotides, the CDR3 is TGTGCCAGCAGCCCCTACGTACGGGACAGGGTTGGGGATGGCTACACCTTC. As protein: CASSPYVRDRVGDGYTF.